Listed here are 32 T cell receptor beta chains from one sample, sequenced in a study of T-cell memory formation after mild COVID-19 (TCRdb year 2021). Receptor amplification or capture employed 5' RACE. Sequencing instrument: Illumina NovaSeq 6000. TCRdb reprocessed the public reads (quality trimming at Q25 with fastp, clone calling with MiXCR) and kept in-frame beta chains. Here each entry gathers all rows of one CDR3 protein and keeps the most common genes and DNA. Here the sample has some 330,000 distinct CDR3 sequences; around 21% occur a single time. Around 13% of the sample is taken by the ten largest. Source material: PBMCs or a T cell subset sorted from them (not recorded which). The receptors were gathered from an adult woman who had mild COVID-19 (a few samples of this study predate the infection). The sample titles of this study are shuffled in the database, so cell type and time point are left out; the donor was told from shared clones.

This clonotype was seen a handful of times. The rearrangement uses TRBV12-3 or TRBV12-4 and TRBJ1-3; D unresolved. V lost 7 bases, J lost 0 bases, and 16 bases lay in between. This CDR3 has 16 amino acids. The DNA for the CDR3 is TGTGCCAGCACGTTAGTTCTCGGATCCTCTGGAAACACCATATATTTT. Translating gives CASTLVLGSSGNTIYF.

The chain combines TRBV9 with TRBJ1-2; 11 bases align to TRBD1. After removal of 3 bases from V and 4 bases from J, the junction contained 2 bases not matched to a gene. In germline, CDR1 is SGDLS, CDR2 YYNGEE. This CDR3 comprises 14 residues. The chain's CDR3 is CASSGGTGGYGYTF. CDR3 nucleotide sequence: TGTGCCAGCAGCGGAGGGACAGGGGGCTATGGCTACACCTTC. The full variable domain, in which reference TRBV9 and TRBJ1-2 provide the parts outside the CDR3, is DSGVTQTPKHLITATGQRVTLRCSPRSGDLSVYWYQQSLDQGLQFLIQYYNGEERAKGNILERFSAQQFPDLHSELNLSSLELGDSALYFCASSGGTGGYGYTFGSGTRLTVV.

At least ten counts were recorded for this clonotype. V gene TRBV7-9 combines with J gene TRBJ2-3; 7 bases are shared with TRBD2. This CDR3 has 15 residues. Germline lookup yields CDR1 SEHNR and CDR2 FQNEAQ (reference sequence). V lost 4 bases and J lost 3; bases outside the gene matches: 7. CDR3 sequence reads: CASSSPGGVTDTQYF. In DNA, the CDR3 is TGTGCCAGCAGCTCGCCGGGAGGAGTTACAGATACGCAGTATTTT.

This clonotype has at least ten counts. The V and J genes are TRBV20-1 and TRBJ2-7; TRBD2 agrees at 11 bases. The CDR3 totals 15 residues. V was clipped by 5 bases and J by 5 bases; unmatched bases: 11. CDR1 DFQATT and CDR2 SNEGSKA come from the germline V gene (reference sequence). CDR3 bases: TGCAGTGCTGCCTCACTAGCGGGAGTACTCCACGAGCAGTACTTC. Amino acids: CSAASLAGVLHEQYF.

This CDR3 reads CASSSGQGATDTQYF. CDR3 bases: TGTGCCAGCAGCTCCGGACAGGGGGCAACAGATACGCAGTATTTT. This sequence joins TRBV3-1 and TRBJ2-3, with 11 positions matching TRBD1. Germline assignment: CDR1 LGHDT and CDR2 YNNKEL (reference sequence). The junction had 4 bases not matched to a gene; V was cut back by 5 bases and J by 3 bases. The length of the CDR3 is 15 residues.

This clonotype was found a few times. The chain links TRBV20-1 to TRBJ2-1; TRBD2 aligns across 7 bases. Germline V gene lookup returns CDR1 DFQATT and CDR2 SNEGSKA (reference sequence). J was trimmed by 7 bases and V by 3 bases; bases with no gene match: 3. The CDR3 consists of 12 residues. The CDR3 loop is CSASGRINEQFF. DNA for the CDR3: TGCAGTGCTAGCGGGAGGATAAATGAGCAGTTCTTC.

This clonotype came up a few times. The chain employs TRBV6-1 and TRBJ1-2; the match to TRBD1 covers 11 bases. The CDR3 runs to 15 residues. CDR1 and CDR2 (germline): MNHNS, SASEGT. Unmatched junction bases numbered 7, after V lost 3 bases and J lost 7 bases. CDR3: CASSDRTGGPSGYTF. The CDR3 DNA follows: TGTGCCAGCAGTGATCGGACAGGGGGCCCCTCTGGCTACACCTTC.

In this sample, this clonotype turned up a few times. This rearrangement joins TRBV7-9 to TRBJ2-5; D assignment may be TRBD1 or TRBD2 (5 bases each). The germline gives CDR1 SEHNR, CDR2 FQNEAQ (reference sequence). This CDR3 comprises 15 residues. V was shortened by 2 bases and J by 1 base, with 11 bases between the two germline ends. The CDR3 spells CASSLRGESQETQYF. CDR3 bases: TGTGCCAGCAGCTTAAGAGGGGAGAGCCAAGAGACCCAGTACTTC.

This clonotype was detected only a few times. V usage is TRBV27 and J usage is TRBJ1-2; possible D gene TRBD1, 5 bases. V shed 6 bases and J shed 6 bases, with 14 bases lying between them. This CDR3 contains 13 residues. Per germline, CDR1 MNHEY and CDR2 SMNVEV (reference sequence). The CDR3 loop reads CASSLRARDGYTF. CDR3 in DNA: TGTGCCAGCAGCCTCAGGGCGCGGGATGGCTACACCTTC.

The gene calls are TRBV6-6 and TRBJ1-5; D might be TRBD1 (5 bases). Germline V gene data show CDR1 as MNHNY and CDR2 as SVGAGI (reference sequence). The CDR3 sequence is 15 residues long. Trimming cost V 7 bases and J 2 bases, with 15 bases left between them. CDR3 sequence reads: CASTTGGTGNQPQHF. CDR3 DNA: TGTGCCAGCACCACCGGGGGGACTGGCAATCAGCCCCAGCATTTT.

This clonotype turned up a few times. The chain combines TRBV4-2 with TRBJ1-1, with D tentatively TRBD1 (6 bases). This CDR3 spans 16 amino acids. From germline, CDR1 is LGHNA and CDR2 YNFKEQ. V lost 0 bases, J lost 4 bases, and 15 bases lay in between. This CDR3 is CASSQDFAGVITEAFF. CDR3 sequence (DNA): TGTGCCAGCAGCCAAGATTTCGCAGGGGTTATCACTGAAGCTTTCTTT.

This clonotype was seen at least ten times. The chain joins TRBV7-9 to TRBJ2-1, with TRBD2 matching over 8 bases. Germline CDR1 is SEHNR and CDR2 is FQNEAQ (reference sequence). Trimming cost V 8 bases and J 5 bases; bases outside gene matches: 5. The CDR3 contains 13 residues. CDR3 coding DNA: TGTGCCAGCGGCACTAGCGGAAACAATGAGCAGTTCTTC. Protein sequence: CASGTSGNNEQFF. Full variable domain (remainder filled in from reference TRBV7-9 and TRBJ2-1): DTGVSQNPRHKITKRGQNVTFRCDPISEHNRLYWYRQTLGQGPEFLTYFQNEAQLEKSRLLSDRFSAERPKGSFSTLEIQRTEQGDSAMYLCASGTSGNNEQFFGPGTRLTVL.

This clonotype was seen many times. The V gene is TRBV5-1, the J gene TRBJ1-1; D remains unclear. Germline values: CDR1 SGHRS, CDR2 YFSETQ. V dropped 4 bases and J dropped 1 base, with 14 bases sitting between them. This CDR3 is built from 15 residues. CDR3 residues: CASSPNSRQNTEAFF. CDR3 sequence (DNA): TGCGCCAGCAGCCCCAACTCACGGCAGAACACTGAAGCTTTCTTT.

The chain is built from TRBV11-3 and TRBJ2-3; D is unclear. The V end was cut by 1 base, the J end by 0 bases, with 8 bases between. This CDR3 region has 15 residues. Per germline, CDR1 SGHNT and CDR2 YENEEA. CDR3 sequence reads: CASSLVDLSTDTQYF. CDR3 DNA: TGTGCCAGCAGCTTAGTGGACCTAAGCACAGATACGCAGTATTTT. The variable domain in full, with the rest retrieved from reference TRBV11-3 and TRBJ2-3, is EAGVVQSPRYKIIEKKQPVAFWCNPISGHNTLYWYLQNLGQGPELLIRYENEEAVDDSQLPKDRFSAERLKGVDSTLKIQPAELGDSAVYLCASSLVDLSTDTQYFGPGTRLTVL.

V and J are TRBV10-3 and TRBJ2-3; TRBD2 matches at 7 bases. The CDR3 spans 14 residues. Germline values: CDR1 ENHRY, CDR2 SYGVKD. V lost 6 bases, J lost 0 bases, and 3 bases stayed unmatched. CDR3 sequence: CAISSGGSTDTQYF. The DNA of the CDR3 is TGTGCCATCAGCTCCGGGGGGAGCACAGATACGCAGTATTTT.

This clonotype was counted between two and nine times. The rearrangement uses TRBV18 and TRBJ2-7, with a tentative D call TRBD2 (6 bases). The germline V and J ends were trimmed by 3 bases and 1 base, with 13 bases remaining between them. Germline assignment: CDR1 KGHSH and CDR2 LQKENI. The CDR3 totals 15 residues. CDR3 nucleotides: TGTGCCAGCTCACCGGCGGGGCCCCTTTCCTACGAGCAGTACTTC. Its protein product is CASSPAGPLSYEQYF.

This clonotype was seen a few times. CDR3 DNA: TGTGCCAGCAGCTTAGCCGGGGACAGGGAGGTTGGAGCAGATACGCAGTATTTT. Translating gives CASSLAGDREVGADTQYF. The chain carries TRBV7-9 and TRBJ2-3, with 9 bases identical to TRBD1. CDR1 is SEHNR and CDR2 is FQNEAQ in the germline V gene (reference sequence). The V gene end was trimmed by 0 bases and the J gene end by 4 bases; junction bases not matched to a gene: 11. The CDR3 has 18 residues.

This clonotype was detected a few times. This sequence joins TRBV5-1 and TRBJ1-3; 8 bases agree with TRBD1. The length of the CDR3 is 15 residues. V shed 3 bases, J shed 4 bases, and the junction held 6 bases outside the gene matches. Germline V CDR1 and CDR2: SGHRS, YFSETQ. CDR3: CASSSFGTGGNTIYF. CDR3 in DNA: TGCGCCAGCAGCTCCTTTGGGACAGGAGGAAACACCATATATTTT.

This clonotype appeared a few times. This chain joins TRBV9 and TRBJ2-2; 7 nucleotides align to TRBD2. CDR1 is SGDLS and CDR2 is YYNGEE in the germline V gene. The CDR3 runs to 15 residues. Trimming cost V 0 bases and J 6 bases; bases outside gene matches: 5. In DNA form, the CDR3 reads TGTGCCAGCAGCGTAGGCGGGAGTGGTCCCGGGGAGCTGTTTTTT. Protein product: CASSVGGSGPGELFF.

This clonotype was counted between two and nine times. The chain has TRBV11-1 and TRBJ1-1, with D unclear. This CDR3 has 13 amino acids. Germline V lookup: CDR1 SGHAT, CDR2 FQDESV (reference sequence). V dropped 5 bases and J dropped 2 bases, with 9 bases sitting between them. CDR3 loop: CASSPLHNTEAFF. The CDR3 DNA reads TGTGCCAGCAGCCCCCTCCATAACACTGAAGCTTTCTTT.

This clonotype was found a few times. The CDR3 DNA sequence: TGTGCCAGCAGCTTAGATCGGCAGCAAGAGACCCAGTACTTC. It is translated as CASSLDRQQETQYF. The chain carries TRBV7-9 and TRBJ2-5; D unclear. Germline-derived CDR1 and CDR2 are SEHNR and FQNEAQ (reference sequence). The length of the CDR3 is 14 residues. Trimming pared 1 base from V and 2 bases from J, leaving 8 bases between.

The chain combines TRBV5-1 with TRBJ1-2; TRBD1 might be the D (6 bases). CDR1 and CDR2 from the germline V gene are SGHRS and YFSETQ. Trimming removed 2 bases at V and 4 bases at J, with 12 bases between. The CDR3 is 14 amino acids. This CDR3 reads CASSFETGTYGYTF. The CDR3 bases are TGCGCCAGCAGCTTCGAGACAGGAACCTATGGCTACACCTTC.

CDR3 loop: CASSQGQGIYNEQFF. In DNA form, the CDR3 reads TGTGCCAGCTCACAGGGCCAGGGAATCTACAATGAGCAGTTCTTC. The chain is built from TRBV18 and TRBJ2-1; TRBD1 is a possible D gene (5 bases). This CDR3 region has 15 residues. The V end lost 4 bases, the J end lost 3 bases, and 13 bases lay between the germline ends. Germline CDR1 reads KGHSH; CDR2 reads LQKENI. The full variable domain, its missing parts supplied by reference TRBV18 and TRBJ2-1, is NAGVMQNPRHLVRRRGQEARLRCSPMKGHSHVYWYRQLPEEGLKFMVYLQKENIIDESGMPKERFSAEFPKEGPSILRIQQVVRGDSAAYFCASSQGQGIYNEQFFGPGTRLTVL.

This clonotype was detected only a few times. This chain links TRBV7-9 with TRBJ1-2; D possibly corresponds to TRBD1 (5 bases). The germline V gene has CDR1 SEHNR and CDR2 FQNEAQ (reference sequence). The CDR3 totals 14 residues. Trimming shortened V by 10 bases and J by 4 bases, and 19 bases separated the two germline ends. The DNA of the CDR3 is TGTGCCACCCCAAGGCGGGGGGGATTCTATGGCTACACCTTC. Translated: CATPRRGGFYGYTF.

The J gene is TRBJ2-7, the V gene TRBV7-2, with 11 bases identical to TRBD2. Germline V CDR1 and CDR2: SGHTA, FQGNSA. The CDR3 contains 15 residues. The V and J ends lost 3 bases and 7 bases, in that order; junction bases with no gene match: 8. The CDR3, as DNA: TGTGCCAGCAGCTTGGGTACTAGCGGGAGCCGTGAGCAGTACTTC. Its translation: CASSLGTSGSREQYF.

This clonotype showed up just a few times. J is TRBJ2-2 and V is TRBV4-1; 7 bases are shared with TRBD1. The CDR3 covers 15 residues. CDR1 is MGHRA, CDR2 YSYEKL, per germline. With V trimmed by 3 bases and J by 2 bases, 3 bases remained unmatched. The CDR3 region is CASSHGQVNTGELFF. For the CDR3, the DNA is TGCGCCAGCAGCCATGGACAGGTCAACACCGGGGAGCTGTTTTTT.

This clonotype has a handful of counts. V usage is TRBV7-8 and J usage is TRBJ2-7; TRBD2 aligns across 15 bases. The germline gives CDR1 SGHVS, CDR2 FQNEAQ. CDR3 length equals 15 residues. Trimming at V came to 5 bases and at J to 6 bases, leaving 5 bases not matched to a gene. The CDR3 region has the DNA TGTGCCAGCAGCGCATGGACTAGCGGGGGGGGCGAGCAGTACTTC. Its protein product is CASSAWTSGGGEQYF.

The J gene is TRBJ2-7, the V gene TRBV9, with D tentatively TRBD1 (6 bases). Trimming removed 2 bases from V and 2 bases from J, with 17 bases in between. This CDR3 has 16 amino acids. Germline V gene lookup returns CDR1 SGDLS and CDR2 YYNGEE. CDR3 nucleotide sequence: TGTGCCAGCAGCGTTACAGGGAGTGAGGGAACCTACGAGCAGTACTTC. Translating gives CASSVTGSEGTYEQYF. Complete variable domain (other parts from reference TRBV9 and TRBJ2-7): DSGVTQTPKHLITATGQRVTLRCSPRSGDLSVYWYQQSLDQGLQFLIQYYNGEERAKGNILERFSAQQFPDLHSELNLSSLELGDSALYFCASSVTGSEGTYEQYFGPGTRLTVT.

V and J are TRBV20-1 and TRBJ2-1; the match to TRBD2 covers 10 bases. The CDR3 consists of 15 residues. V lost 8 bases and J lost 2; bases outside the gene matches: 9. CDR1 is DFQATT and CDR2 is SNEGSKA in the germline V gene (reference sequence). CDR3 residues: CSQSYGTSAYNEQFF. The CDR3 DNA is TGCAGTCAATCCTATGGGACTAGCGCCTACAATGAGCAGTTCTTC.

J is TRBJ2-7 and V is TRBV6-6, with a weak D call TRBD2 (6 bases). The CDR3 contains 13 residues. V lost 2 bases to trimming and J lost 5 bases, with 10 bases between them. The V gene's germline CDR1 is MNHNY and CDR2 SVGAGI (reference sequence). As DNA, the CDR3 is TGTGCCAGCAGTTACAGGGGAGGAGACGAGCAGTACTTC. Protein product: CASSYRGGDEQYF.

This clonotype showed up just a few times. Here the CDR3 DNA reads TGCGCCAGCAGCCCCGGACAGGGCCCTGGCTACACCTTC. Its protein product is CASSPGQGPGYTF. This chain links TRBV5-1 with TRBJ1-2; 8 positions agree with TRBD1. CDR3 length: 13 residues. Trimming at V came to 4 bases and at J to 7 bases, leaving 6 bases not matched to a gene. Germline lookup yields CDR1 SGHRS and CDR2 YFSETQ.

The chain has TRBV28 and TRBJ1-5; 7 positions agree with TRBD1. Per the germline V gene, CDR1 is MDHEN and CDR2 is SYDVKM. V gave up 5 bases and J gave up 5 bases; unmatched junction bases: 9. CDR3 length: 15 amino acids. The CDR3 loop is CASSRRTGPHQPQHF. The CDR3 DNA reads as TGTGCCAGCAGTCGCCGGACAGGACCCCATCAGCCCCAGCATTTT.